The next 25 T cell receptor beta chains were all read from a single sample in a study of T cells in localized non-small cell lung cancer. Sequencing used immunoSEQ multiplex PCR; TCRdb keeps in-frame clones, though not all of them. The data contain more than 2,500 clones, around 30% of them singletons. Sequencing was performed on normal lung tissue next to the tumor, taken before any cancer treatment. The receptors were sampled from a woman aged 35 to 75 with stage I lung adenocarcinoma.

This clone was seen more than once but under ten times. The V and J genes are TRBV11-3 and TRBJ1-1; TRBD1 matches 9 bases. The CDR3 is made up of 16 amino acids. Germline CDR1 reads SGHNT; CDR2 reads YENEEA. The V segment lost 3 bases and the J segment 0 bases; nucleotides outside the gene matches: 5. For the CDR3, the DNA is TGTGCCAGCAGCTTGCGCGGGACAGGGATGAACACTGAAGCTTTCTTT. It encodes CASSLRGTGMNTEAFF.

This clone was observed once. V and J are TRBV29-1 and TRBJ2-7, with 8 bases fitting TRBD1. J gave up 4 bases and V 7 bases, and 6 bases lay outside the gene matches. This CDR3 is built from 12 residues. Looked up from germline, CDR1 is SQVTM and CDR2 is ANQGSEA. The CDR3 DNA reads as TGCAGCGGGGCTACAGGGGGTTACGAGCAGTACTTC. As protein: CSGATGGYEQYF.

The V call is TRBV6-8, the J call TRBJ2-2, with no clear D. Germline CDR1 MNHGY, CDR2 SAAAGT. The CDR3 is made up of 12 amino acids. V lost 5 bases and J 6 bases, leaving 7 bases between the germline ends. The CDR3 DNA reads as TGTGCCAGCAGTCGAAGGGCCGGGGAGCTGTTTTTT. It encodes CASSRRAGELFF.

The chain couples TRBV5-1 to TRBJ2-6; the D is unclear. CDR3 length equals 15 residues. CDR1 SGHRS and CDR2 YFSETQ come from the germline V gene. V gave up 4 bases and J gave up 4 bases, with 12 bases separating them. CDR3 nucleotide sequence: TGCGCCAGCAGCCCTCTAGAGTCCGGGGCCAACGTCCTGACTTTC. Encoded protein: CASSPLESGANVLTF.

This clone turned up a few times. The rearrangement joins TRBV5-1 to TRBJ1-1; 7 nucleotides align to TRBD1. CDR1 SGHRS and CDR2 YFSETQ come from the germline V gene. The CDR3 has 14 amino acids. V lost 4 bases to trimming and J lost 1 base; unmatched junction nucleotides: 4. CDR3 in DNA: TGCGCCAGCAGCCCCGGGACAGCGAACACTGAAGCTTTCTTT. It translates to CASSPGTANTEAFF.

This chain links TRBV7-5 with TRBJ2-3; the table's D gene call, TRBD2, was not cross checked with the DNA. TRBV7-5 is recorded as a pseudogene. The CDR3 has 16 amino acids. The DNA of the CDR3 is TGTGCCAGCAGCTTAGGTGCTAGCGGCCCCACAGATACGCAGTATTTT. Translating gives CASSLGASGPTDTQYF.

The CDR3 DNA follows: TGCAGCGTTGACTCCCCGAACACCGGGGAGCTGTTTTTT. Encoded protein: CSVDSPNTGELFF. The genes are TRBV29-1 and TRBJ2-2; no reliable D call. V gave up 3 bases and J gave up 0 bases, with 5 bases separating them. The CDR3 totals 13 residues. Germline V gene lookup returns CDR1 SQVTM and CDR2 ANQGSEA.

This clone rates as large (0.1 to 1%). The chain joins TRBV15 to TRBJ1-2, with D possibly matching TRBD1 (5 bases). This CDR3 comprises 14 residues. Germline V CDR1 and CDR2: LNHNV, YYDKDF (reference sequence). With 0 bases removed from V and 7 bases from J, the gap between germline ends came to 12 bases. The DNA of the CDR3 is TGTGCCACCAGCAGAGATCGGACCAGGGCTGGCTACACCTTC. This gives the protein CATSRDRTRAGYTF.

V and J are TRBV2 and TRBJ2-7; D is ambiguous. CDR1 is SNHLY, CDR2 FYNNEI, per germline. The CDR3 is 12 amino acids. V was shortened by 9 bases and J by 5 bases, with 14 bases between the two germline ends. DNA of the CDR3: TGTGCCAGTGTCCGATGGCCGGACGAGCAGTACTTC. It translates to CASVRWPDEQYF.

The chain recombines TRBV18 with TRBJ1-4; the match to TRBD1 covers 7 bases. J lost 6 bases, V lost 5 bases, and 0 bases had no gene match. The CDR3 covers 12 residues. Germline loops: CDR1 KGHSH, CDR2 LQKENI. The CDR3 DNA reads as TGTGCCAGCTCAGGGACAGATGAAAAACTGTTTTTT. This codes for CASSGTDEKLFF.

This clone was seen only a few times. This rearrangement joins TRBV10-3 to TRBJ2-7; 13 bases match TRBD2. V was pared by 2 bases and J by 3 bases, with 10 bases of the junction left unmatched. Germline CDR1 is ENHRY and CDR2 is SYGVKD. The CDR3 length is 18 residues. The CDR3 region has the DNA TGTGCCATCAGTGAGGGACTAGCGGGAGACGGGCCCGGCTACGAGCAGTACTTC. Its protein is CAISEGLAGDGPGYEQYF.

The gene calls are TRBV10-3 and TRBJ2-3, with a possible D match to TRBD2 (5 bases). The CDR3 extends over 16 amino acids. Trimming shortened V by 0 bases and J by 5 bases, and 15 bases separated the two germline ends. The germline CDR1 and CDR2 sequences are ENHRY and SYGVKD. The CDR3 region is CAISESKVRVGDTQYF. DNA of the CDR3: TGTGCCATCAGTGAGTCGAAGGTGCGGGTAGGAGATACGCAGTATTTT.

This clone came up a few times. Here the CDR3 reads CASSPGQGVMGYGYTF. CDR3 in DNA: TGCGCCAGCAGCCCAGGACAGGGGGTTATGGGCTATGGCTACACCTTC. The genes are TRBV5-1 and TRBJ1-2, with 10 bases matching TRBD1. V lost 4 bases, J lost 4 bases, and 10 bases stayed unmatched. Germline V gene data show CDR1 as SGHRS and CDR2 as YFSETQ. The CDR3 sequence is 16 residues long.

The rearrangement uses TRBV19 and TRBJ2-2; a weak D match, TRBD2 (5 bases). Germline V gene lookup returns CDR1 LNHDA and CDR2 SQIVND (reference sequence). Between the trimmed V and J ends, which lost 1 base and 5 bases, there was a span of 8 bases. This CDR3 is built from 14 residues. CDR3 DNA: TGTGCCAGTAGTATAGCCCTAGCAACCGGGGAGCTGTTTTTT. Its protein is CASSIALATGELFF.

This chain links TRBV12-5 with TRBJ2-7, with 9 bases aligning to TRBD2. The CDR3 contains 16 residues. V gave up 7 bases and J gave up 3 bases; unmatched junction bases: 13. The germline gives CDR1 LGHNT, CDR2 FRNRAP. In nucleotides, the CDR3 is TGTGCTAGTGCCCCCAGTAGCGGGAGCCCAGACTACGAGCAGTACTTC. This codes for CASAPSSGSPDYEQYF. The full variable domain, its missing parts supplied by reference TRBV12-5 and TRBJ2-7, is DARVTQTPRHKVTEMGQEVTMRCQPILGHNTVFWYRQTMMQGLELLAYFRNRAPLDDSGMPKDRFSAEMPDATLATLKIQPSEPRDSAVYFCASAPSSGSPDYEQYFGPGTRLTVT.

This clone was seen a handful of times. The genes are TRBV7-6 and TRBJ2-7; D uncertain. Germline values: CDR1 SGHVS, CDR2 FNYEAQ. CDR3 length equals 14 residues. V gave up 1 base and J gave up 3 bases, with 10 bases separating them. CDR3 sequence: CASSLGTEFYEQYF. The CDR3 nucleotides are TGTGCCAGCAGCTTAGGGACGGAGTTCTACGAGCAGTACTTC.

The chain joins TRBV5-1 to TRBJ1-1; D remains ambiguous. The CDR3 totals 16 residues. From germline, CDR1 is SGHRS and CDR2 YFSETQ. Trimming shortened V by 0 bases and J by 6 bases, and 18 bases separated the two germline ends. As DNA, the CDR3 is TGCGCCAGCAGCTTGGAGGGTTCTGTTACGGTCGCTGAAGCTTTCTTT. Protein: CASSLEGSVTVAEAFF.

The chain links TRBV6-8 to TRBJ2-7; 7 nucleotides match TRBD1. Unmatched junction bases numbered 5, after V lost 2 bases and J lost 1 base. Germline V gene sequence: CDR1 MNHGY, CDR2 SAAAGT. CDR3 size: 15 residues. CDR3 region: CASSYLGTASYEQYF. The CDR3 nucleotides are TGTGCCAGCAGTTACCTAGGGACAGCATCCTACGAGCAGTACTTC.

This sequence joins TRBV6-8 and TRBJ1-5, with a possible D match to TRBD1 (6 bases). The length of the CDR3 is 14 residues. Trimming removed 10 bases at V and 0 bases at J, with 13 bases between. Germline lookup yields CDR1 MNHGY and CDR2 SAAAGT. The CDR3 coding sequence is TGTGCCATCAGCTTACAGGGTAGCAATCAGCCCCAGCATTTT. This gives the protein CAISLQGSNQPQHF.

CDR3 coding DNA: TGTGCCACCAGCACAAGATTAGGCGATATTAAGCTTTCCGATCAGCCCCAGCATTTT. This encodes CATSTRLGDIKLSDQPQHF. This chain uses TRBV15 with TRBJ1-5; D gene ambiguous. Germline CDR1 LNHNV, CDR2 YYDKDF (reference sequence). Trimming removed 4 bases at V and 5 bases at J, with 27 bases between. This CDR3 spans 19 amino acids.

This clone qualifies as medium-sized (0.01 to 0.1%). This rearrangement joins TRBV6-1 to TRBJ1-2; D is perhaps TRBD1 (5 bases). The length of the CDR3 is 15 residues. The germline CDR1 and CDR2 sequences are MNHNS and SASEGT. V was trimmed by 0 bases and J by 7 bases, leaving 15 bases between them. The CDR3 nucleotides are TGTGCCAGCAGTGAAGCGCTTTCTGGGGGGATTGGCTACACCTTC. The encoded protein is CASSEALSGGIGYTF.

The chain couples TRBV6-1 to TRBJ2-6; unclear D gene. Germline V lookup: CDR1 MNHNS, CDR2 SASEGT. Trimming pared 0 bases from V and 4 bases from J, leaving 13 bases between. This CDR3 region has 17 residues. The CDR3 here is CASSEAEVLTGANVLTF. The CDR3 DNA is TGTGCCAGCAGTGAAGCAGAGGTACTAACCGGGGCCAACGTCCTGACTTTC.

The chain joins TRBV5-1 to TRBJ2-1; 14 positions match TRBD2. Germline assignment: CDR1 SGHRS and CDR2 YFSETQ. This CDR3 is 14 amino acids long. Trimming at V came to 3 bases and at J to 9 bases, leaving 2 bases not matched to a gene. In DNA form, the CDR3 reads TGCGCCAGCAGCTCGGGACTAGCGGGAGCTGAGCAGTTCTTC. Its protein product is CASSSGLAGAEQFF.

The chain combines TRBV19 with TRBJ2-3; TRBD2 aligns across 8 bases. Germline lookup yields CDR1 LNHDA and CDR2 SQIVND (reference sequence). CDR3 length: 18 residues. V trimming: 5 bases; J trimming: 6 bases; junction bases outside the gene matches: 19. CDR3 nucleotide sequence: TGTGCCAGTAGTCACACGATCGGGGGAGTAGCGGGAACGGATACGCAGTATTTT. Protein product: CASSHTIGGVAGTDTQYF.

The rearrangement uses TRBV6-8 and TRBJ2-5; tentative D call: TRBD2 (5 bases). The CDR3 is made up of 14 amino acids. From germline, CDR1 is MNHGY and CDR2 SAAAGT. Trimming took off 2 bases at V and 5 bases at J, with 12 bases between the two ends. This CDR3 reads CASSYAGVVETQYF. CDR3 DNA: TGTGCCAGCAGTTACGCCGGGGTCGTGGAGACCCAGTACTTC.